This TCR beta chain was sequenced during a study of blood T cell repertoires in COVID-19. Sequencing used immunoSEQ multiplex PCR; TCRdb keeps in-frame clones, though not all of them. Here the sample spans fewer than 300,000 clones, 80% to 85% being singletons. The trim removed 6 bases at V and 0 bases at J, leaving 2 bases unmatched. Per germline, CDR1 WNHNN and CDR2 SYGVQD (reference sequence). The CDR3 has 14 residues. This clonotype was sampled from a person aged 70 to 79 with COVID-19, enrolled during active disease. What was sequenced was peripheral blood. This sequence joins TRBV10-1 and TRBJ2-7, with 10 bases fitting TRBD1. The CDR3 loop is CASSRDRGSYEQYF. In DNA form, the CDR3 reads TGCGCCAGCAGCAGGGACAGGGGCTCCTACGAGCAGTACTTC.